This T cell receptor beta chain was sequenced during a study of cytomegalovirus exposure and HLA in healthy donors (dated by TCRdb to the late 2010s). Turning to the overall study: An earlier analysis of several hundred of the donors reported 250 to 350 Gb of sequence data and roughly 110 million unique TCR beta sequences from about 179 million T cells. Around 300 gigabases of sequencing data and approximately 85 million unique TCR sequences were included in an early release covering 550 to 800 HLA-typed donors. Of the 398 genotyped donors, about 84% fell in the genetic ancestry cluster associated with self-reported Caucasian donors. The study aimed to test whether signatures of past pathogen exposure could be identified by cataloging public T cell receptors. Using immunosequencing, the study profiled T cell repertoires from 500 to 800 subjects and related those repertoires to cytomegalovirus serostatus. Besides the first cohort of 666 subjects, a separate validation cohort made up of roughly 120 different subjects was used. To predict cytomegalovirus infection status, the study brought together high-throughput TCR immunosequencing, statistical association of individual TCRs with disease status, and machine learning. In a later analysis, previously published TCR beta repertoires from 550 to 700 donors were re-analyzed and high-resolution HLA genotyping was added so that TCR occurrence patterns could be studied. Rather than drawing on any new phenotypic data, the later analysis identified candidate immune exposures from TCR beta sequences and the way those sequences occurred across donors. An earlier analysis of some 600 of the donors applied high-throughput TCR beta sequencing to assess whether each TCR beta V gene segment acted as functional or pseudogenic. Alongside the repertoire data, information on donor age, sex, ethnicity and CMV serostatus was compiled. A later genetic analysis used genome-wide SNP genotypes for about 60% of the 666 donors, treating that subset as a discovery cohort. Every repertoire in the discovery cohort had been generated on one and the same sequencing platform. Both class I and class II loci were covered by HLA typing, at four-digit resolution. Typing coverage varied by locus: roughly 620-640 donors for A, B, C, DRB1 and DQB1; roughly 500 for DQA1; approximately 570 for DPA1; under 490 for DPB1. Roughly 5 DR-DQ haplotypes were handled as single units for association and clustering because linkage in the cohort was strong. Among 300 to 450 genotyped donors of the cohort, an average of 235,054 unique TCR beta nucleotide sequences were sequenced per donor, 15% to 20% of them non-productive.

From its cysteine to its phenylalanine, the CDR3 spans 20 amino acids. Only CDR3 DNA is held: 60 bases, read in frame from base 1. The method behind the library was the immunoSEQ multiplex PCR assay. A mixture of 60 forward primers for TCR Vbeta segments and 13 reverse primers for TCR Jbeta segments was used in the multiplex PCR. A multiplex PCR assay on genomic DNA amplified the CDR3 region of rearranged TCR beta genes. The amplified TCR beta libraries were sequenced on the Illumina HiSeq System as 87-base-pair reads. In the source study's methods: A later analysis tallied roughly 76 million unique TCR beta chains across the roughly 610 repertoires, and around 12 million of those chains were shared by two or more donors. Raw reads were error-corrected and collapsed into unique sequences by a nearest-neighbor algorithm in which closely related sequences were merged to remove PCR and sequencing errors. To assign V, D and J gene segments, CDR3 sequences were aligned to IMGT reference sequences. For a sequence to be retained, at least a six-nucleotide match to both a V gene segment and a J gene segment was required. Rearrangements were called productive when the CDR3 lacked stop codons and stayed in frame with V and J; all others were non-productive. CDR3 was defined according to IMGT convention as the region running from the second conserved V-encoded cysteine to the conserved J-encoded phenylalanine. The earlier analysis of a few hundred of the donors excluded sequences that lacked an unambiguous match to a single V gene segment. An earlier analysis of several hundred of the donors called V segments functional above 56.7% productive rearrangements and segregating when the between-donor standard deviation exceeded 5%. A statistical classification framework was built to diagnose cytomegalovirus status from the catalog of TCR beta chain sequences. V and J gene assignment, in a later analysis, came from comparing TCR nucleotide sequences with IMGT/GENE-DB human TR gene sequences. Using the TCRdist pipeline, a later analysis assigned CDR3 sequences along with most-parsimonious VDJ recombination scenarios. In a later analysis, each TCR beta chain was defined by its CDR3 amino acid sequence together with its V-gene family, and reads lacking a unique V-gene family were excluded. In a later analysis, approximately 640 highly shared, low-generation-probability nucleotide sequences were removed to address suspected cross-contamination and a sequencing artifact. In a later analysis, a clonal expansion index was calculated for each public chain from normalized within-repertoire ranks of inferred template counts. In a later analysis, generation probabilities were computed with a VDJ recombination model fitted to out-of-frame rearrangements, and the resulting probabilities were checked against IGoR. In a later analysis, hypergeometric tests were used to score TCR-TCR, TCR-HLA and TCR-CMV co-occurrence, with a repertoire-size bias correction applied to TCR pairs. A later analysis estimated false discovery rates by permuting HLA or CMV assignments 20 times. In a later analysis, co-occurring TCRs were grouped using DBSCAN, with TCRdist sequence similarity added in when clustering inside HLA-allele-positive subsets. Repertoires with fewer than 30,000 or more than 120,000 public chains, plus five repertoires with anomalous nucleotide sharing, were excluded from co-occurrence clustering. TCRdb re-hosts the immuneACCESS table, in-frame sequences only. Its copies lack some clones; in the studies checked, an unresolved V gene accounts for under half of them, and the cause for the rest is not known. V, J and clone size derive from that table, while D and trimming were established from the DNA sequence. In this sample the table shows around 150,000 clones, about 72% of which occur a single time. The top ten constitute 3.7% of the sample.

A word on this clone: Its antigen remains undetermined. Base qualities are missing; no much larger clone stands one base away.

In total, approximately 690 healthy bone marrow donors made up the cohort. Cohort members were all nominally healthy when sampled, although unrecorded immune exposures were likely present. The donor was CMV seropositive and belonged to the group of 250 to 300 seropositive cohort members. Every donor gave a peripheral blood sample, and the peripheral blood mononuclear cells from that sample were used for TCR beta sequencing. The Qiagen DNeasy Blood Extraction Kit was used to extract genomic DNA from the blood cell samples. The research as a whole found: Roughly 17 rarely observed V segments, including chromosome 9 orphons, were excluded from the earlier analysis of approximately 500 of the donors because counts were too low. Three of the identified cytomegalovirus-associated TCR beta chains were confirmed in vitro to be specific for cytomegalovirus antigens. An association between a missense DCLRE1C variant and V-gene and J-gene trimming of TCR beta chains was found in a later genetic analysis and replicated in an independent cohort. A further reported finding was that TCR beta sequences accurately predicted the HLA-A and HLA-B alleles for most subjects in the first cohort. The authors suggested that the approach could potentially be generalized to other disease states and immunological phenotypes. In a later analysis, the rate of TCR association differed among HLA loci, with DRB1 alleles having the most associated TCRs and HLA-C alleles having the fewest. Because the 87-base-pair reads could not distinguish some IMGT-functional V segments, including TRBV6-2 and TRBV6-3, those segments were excluded. Linkage disequilibrium might explain the correlated functional status among segregating V segments, but an unknown experimental factor could not be excluded. Presence/absence analyses assumed roughly uniform sequencing depth across donors, an assumption that may not hold. According to a later analysis, most CMV-associated TCR beta chains appeared to be HLA-restricted, and the HLA associations seemed to be driven largely by CMV exposure. In an earlier analysis of approximately 590 of the donors, most TCR beta V segments appeared in productive rearrangements about 87% or about 30% of the time, broadly matching IMGT annotations. Because some donors lacked HLA typing at each locus, the association tests relied only on the typed subset. A later analysis reported that several top co-occurrence clusters appeared linked to parvovirus B19, influenza, CMV and Epstein-Barr virus. In both the original and validation cohorts, the classifier was reported to diagnose cytomegalovirus status with high specificity and sensitivity. A cluster of highly shared sequence variants was judged likely to be a technical artifact of the sequencing pipeline. Most TCR sequences were observed very rarely across donors, whereas some public TCRs were present in many individuals. For the cohort, immune exposure information was limited to CMV serostatus. This cohort had only TCR beta chains sequenced, and the lack of alpha or paired-chain data limited which features could be detected. A later analysis associated 17,000 or so TCR beta sequences with specific HLA alleles at a false discovery rate of 0.05. According to a later genetic analysis, donors in an Asian-associated ancestry cluster had fewer N-insertions in productive TCRs than the approximately 690-donor mean. In a later analysis, HLA-associated TCR beta chains showed more clonal expansion and lower generation probabilities than non-associated chains that were equally common. When HLA alleles, especially DR and DQ, strongly co-occurred, attributing TCR associations to individual alleles was difficult. In the study, around 160 TCR beta chains were listed as associated with cytomegalovirus.

The rearranged chain carries TRBV21-1 and TRBJ1-2. TRBV21-1 is noted as a pseudogene. This receptor was taken from a man aged 25-40 years in good health and CMV-seropositive. The specimen sequenced was PBMCs. The nucleotide sequence is given as TGTGCCAGCAGCCCTTTCGTGGGCGTAACATTGTGGGGACTCGACTATGGCTACACCTTC. It codes for CASSPFVGVTLWGLDYGYTF.